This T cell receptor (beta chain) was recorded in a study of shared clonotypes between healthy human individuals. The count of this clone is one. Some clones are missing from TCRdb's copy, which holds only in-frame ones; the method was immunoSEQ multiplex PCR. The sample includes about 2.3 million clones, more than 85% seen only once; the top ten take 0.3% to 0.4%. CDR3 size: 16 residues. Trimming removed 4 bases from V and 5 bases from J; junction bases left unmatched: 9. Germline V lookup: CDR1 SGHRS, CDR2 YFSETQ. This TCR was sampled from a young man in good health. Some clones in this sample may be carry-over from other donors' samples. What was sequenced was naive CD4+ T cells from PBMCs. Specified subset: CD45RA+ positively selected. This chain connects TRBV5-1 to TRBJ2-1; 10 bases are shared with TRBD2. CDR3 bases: TGCGCCAGCAGCCCCCCAACTAGCGGGAAGAACAATGAGCAGTTCTTC. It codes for CASSPPTSGKNNEQFF.